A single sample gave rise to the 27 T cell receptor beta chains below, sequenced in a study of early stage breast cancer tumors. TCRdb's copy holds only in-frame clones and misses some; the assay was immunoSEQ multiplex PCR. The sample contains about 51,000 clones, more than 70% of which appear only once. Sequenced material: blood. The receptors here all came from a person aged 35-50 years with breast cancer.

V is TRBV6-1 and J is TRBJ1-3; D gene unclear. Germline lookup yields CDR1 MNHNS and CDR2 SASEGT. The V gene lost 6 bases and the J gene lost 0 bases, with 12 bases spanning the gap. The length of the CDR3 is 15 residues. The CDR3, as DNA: TGTGCCAGCAGGGCCTACGCCTTCTCTGGAAACACCATATATTTT. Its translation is CASRAYAFSGNTIYF.

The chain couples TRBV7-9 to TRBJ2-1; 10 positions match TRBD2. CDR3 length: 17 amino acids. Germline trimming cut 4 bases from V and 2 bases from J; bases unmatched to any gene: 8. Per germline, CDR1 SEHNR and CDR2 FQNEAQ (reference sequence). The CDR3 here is CASSSSKREGPYNEQFF. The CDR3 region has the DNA TGTGCCAGCAGCTCCTCCAAGCGGGAGGGCCCCTACAATGAGCAGTTCTTC. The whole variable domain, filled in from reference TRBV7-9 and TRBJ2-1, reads DTGVSQNPRHKITKRGQNVTFRCDPISEHNRLYWYRQTLGQGPEFLTYFQNEAQLEKSRLLSDRFSAERPKGSFSTLEIQRTEQGDSAMYLCASSSSKREGPYNEQFFGPGTRLTVL.

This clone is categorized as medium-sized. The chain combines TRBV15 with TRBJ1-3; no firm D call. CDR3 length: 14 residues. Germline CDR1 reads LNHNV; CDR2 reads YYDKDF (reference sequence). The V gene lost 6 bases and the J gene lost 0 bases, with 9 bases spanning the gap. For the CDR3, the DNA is TGTGCCACCAGTCAAAGAGGCTCTGGAAACACCATATATTTT. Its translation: CATSQRGSGNTIYF.

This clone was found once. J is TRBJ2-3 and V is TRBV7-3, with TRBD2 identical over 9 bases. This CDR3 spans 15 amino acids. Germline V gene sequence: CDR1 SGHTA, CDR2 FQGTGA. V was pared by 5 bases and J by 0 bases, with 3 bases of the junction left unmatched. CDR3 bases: TGTGCCAGCAGCCTAGCGGGGTTTAGCACAGATACGCAGTATTTT. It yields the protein CASSLAGFSTDTQYF.

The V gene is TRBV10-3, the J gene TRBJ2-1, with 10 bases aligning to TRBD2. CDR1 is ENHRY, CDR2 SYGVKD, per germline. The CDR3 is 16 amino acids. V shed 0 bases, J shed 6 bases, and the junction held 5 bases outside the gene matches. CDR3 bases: TGTGCCATCAGTGAGTCTCAGCGGGAGGGCCTCAATGAGCAGTTCTTC. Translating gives CAISESQREGLNEQFF.

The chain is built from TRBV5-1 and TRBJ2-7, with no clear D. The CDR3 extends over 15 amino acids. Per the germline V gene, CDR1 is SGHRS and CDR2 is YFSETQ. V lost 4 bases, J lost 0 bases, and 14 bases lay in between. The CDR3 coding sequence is TGCGCCAGCAGCAAGACGCTAAGTGGCTCCTACGAGCAGTACTTC. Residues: CASSKTLSGSYEQYF. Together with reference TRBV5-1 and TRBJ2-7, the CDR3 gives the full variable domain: KAGVTQTPRYLIKTRGQQVTLSCSPISGHRSVSWYQQTPGQGLQFLFEYFSETQRNKGNFPGRFSGRQFSNSRSEMNVSTLELGDSALYLCASSKTLSGSYEQYFGPGTRLTVT.

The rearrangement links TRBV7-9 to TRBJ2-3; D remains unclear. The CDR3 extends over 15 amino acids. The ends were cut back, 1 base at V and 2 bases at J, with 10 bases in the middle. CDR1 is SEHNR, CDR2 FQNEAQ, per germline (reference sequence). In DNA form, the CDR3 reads TGTGCCAGCAGCTTAGAGGGAACTCTCACAGATACGCAGTATTTT. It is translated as CASSLEGTLTDTQYF.

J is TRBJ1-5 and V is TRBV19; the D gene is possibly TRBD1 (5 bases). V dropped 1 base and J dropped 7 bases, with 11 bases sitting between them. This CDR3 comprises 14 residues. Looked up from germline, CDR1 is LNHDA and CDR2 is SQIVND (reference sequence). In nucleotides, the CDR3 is TGTGCCAGTAGTATAGTTAGGGACGACCAGCCCCAGCATTTT. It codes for CASSIVRDDQPQHF.

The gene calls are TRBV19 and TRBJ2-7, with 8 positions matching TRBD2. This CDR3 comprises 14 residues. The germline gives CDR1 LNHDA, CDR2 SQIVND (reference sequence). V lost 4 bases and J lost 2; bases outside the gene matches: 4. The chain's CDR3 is CASSKTSGTYEQYF. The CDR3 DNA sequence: TGTGCCAGTAGTAAAACTAGCGGCACCTACGAGCAGTACTTC.

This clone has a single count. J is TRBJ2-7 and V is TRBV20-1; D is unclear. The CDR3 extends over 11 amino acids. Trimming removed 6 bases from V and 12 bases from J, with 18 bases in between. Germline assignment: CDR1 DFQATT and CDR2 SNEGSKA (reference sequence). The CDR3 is CSANKEDKAYF. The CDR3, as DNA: TGCAGTGCAAATAAAGAGGATAAGGCGTACTTC.

The CDR3 DNA sequence: TGTGCCAGCAGCAAAATCCCGGGACAGGGGTTTGCTAACTATGGCTACACCTTC. Protein: CASSKIPGQGFANYGYTF. The chain couples TRBV21-1 to TRBJ1-2; no DNA check was done on the table's D call, TRBD1. TRBV21-1 is a listed pseudogene. This CDR3 spans 18 amino acids.

CDR3 sequence (DNA): TGTGCCAGCAGCTTGGGGGAATACTCCTACAATGAGCAGTTCTTC. Encoded protein: CASSLGEYSYNEQFF. The genes are TRBV5-6 and TRBJ2-1; D gene unclear. The CDR3 runs to 15 residues. V dropped 0 bases and J dropped 0 bases, with 7 bases sitting between them. CDR1 SGHDT and CDR2 YYEEEE come from the germline V gene.

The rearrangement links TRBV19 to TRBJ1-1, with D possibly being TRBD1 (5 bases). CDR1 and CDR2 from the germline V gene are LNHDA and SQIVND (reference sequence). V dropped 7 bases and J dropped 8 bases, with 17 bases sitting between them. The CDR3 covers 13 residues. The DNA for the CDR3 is TGTGCCAGTAACAGGCCCGGCGCCCGGGAAGCTTTCTTT. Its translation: CASNRPGAREAFF.

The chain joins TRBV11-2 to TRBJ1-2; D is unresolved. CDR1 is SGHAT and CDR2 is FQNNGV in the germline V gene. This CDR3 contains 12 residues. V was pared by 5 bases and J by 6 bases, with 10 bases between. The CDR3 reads CASSNAVDGYTF. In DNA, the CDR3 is TGTGCCAGCAGCAATGCGGTGGATGGCTACACCTTC.

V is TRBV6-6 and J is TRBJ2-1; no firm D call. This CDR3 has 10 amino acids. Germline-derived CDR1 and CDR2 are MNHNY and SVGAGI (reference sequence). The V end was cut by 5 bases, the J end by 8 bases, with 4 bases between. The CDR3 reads CASSDYEQFF. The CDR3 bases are TGTGCCAGCAGTGATTATGAGCAGTTCTTC.

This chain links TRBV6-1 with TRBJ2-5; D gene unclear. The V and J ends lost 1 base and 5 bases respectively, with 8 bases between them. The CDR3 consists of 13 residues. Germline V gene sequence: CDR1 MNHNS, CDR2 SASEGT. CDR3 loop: CASSEGSGETQYF. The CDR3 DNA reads TGTGCCAGCAGTGAAGGGTCCGGGGAGACCCAGTACTTC.

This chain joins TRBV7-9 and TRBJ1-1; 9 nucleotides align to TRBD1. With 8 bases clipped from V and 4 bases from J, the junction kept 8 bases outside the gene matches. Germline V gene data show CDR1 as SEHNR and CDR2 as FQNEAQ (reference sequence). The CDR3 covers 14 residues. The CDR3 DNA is TGTGCCAGCGGACCCCGGACAGGGGCCACTGAAGCTTTCTTT. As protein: CASGPRTGATEAFF.

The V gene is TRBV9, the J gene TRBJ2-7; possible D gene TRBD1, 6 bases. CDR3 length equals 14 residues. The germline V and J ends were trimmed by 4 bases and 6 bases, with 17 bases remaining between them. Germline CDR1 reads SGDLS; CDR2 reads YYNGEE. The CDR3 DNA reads TGTGCCAGCAGCAGTATGTTGGGGGCTGGCGAGCAGTACTTC. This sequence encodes CASSSMLGAGEQYF.

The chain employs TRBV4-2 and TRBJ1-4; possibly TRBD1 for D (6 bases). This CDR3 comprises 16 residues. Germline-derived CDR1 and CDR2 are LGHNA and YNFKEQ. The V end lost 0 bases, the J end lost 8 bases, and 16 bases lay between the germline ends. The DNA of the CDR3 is TGTGCCAGCAGCCAAGATCAGGACAGCCTAGGGGAAAAACTGTTTTTT. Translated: CASSQDQDSLGEKLFF.

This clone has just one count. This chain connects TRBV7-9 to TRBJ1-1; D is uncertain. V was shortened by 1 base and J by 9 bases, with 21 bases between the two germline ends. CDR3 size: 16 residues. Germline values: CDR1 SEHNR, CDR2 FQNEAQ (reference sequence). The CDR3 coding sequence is TGTGCCAGCAGCTTAGGGTTCGGTGCGGGTCTTGGTAAAGCTTTCTTT. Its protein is CASSLGFGAGLGKAFF.

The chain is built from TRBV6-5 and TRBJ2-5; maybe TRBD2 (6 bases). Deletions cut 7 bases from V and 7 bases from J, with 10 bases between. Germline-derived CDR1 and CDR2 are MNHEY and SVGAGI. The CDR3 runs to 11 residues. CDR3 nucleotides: TGTGCCAGCACGCGGGAAGGGACCCAGTACTTC. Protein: CASTREGTQYF.

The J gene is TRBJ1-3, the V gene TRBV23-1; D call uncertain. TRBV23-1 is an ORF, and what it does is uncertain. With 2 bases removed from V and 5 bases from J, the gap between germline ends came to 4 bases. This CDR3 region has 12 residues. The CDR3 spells CASSQPRNTIYF. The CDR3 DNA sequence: TGCGCCAGCAGTCAACCAAGAAACACCATATATTTT.

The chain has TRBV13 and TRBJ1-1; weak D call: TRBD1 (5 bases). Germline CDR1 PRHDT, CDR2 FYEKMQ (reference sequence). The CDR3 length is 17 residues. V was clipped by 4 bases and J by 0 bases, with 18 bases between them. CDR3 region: CASSSTPHRFMNTEAFF. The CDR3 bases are TGTGCCAGCAGCTCCACACCCCACAGGTTCATGAACACTGAAGCTTTCTTT. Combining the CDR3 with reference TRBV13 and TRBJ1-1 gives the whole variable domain AAGVIQSPRHLIKEKRETATLKCYPIPRHDTVYWYQQGPGQDPQFLISFYEKMQSDKGSIPDRFSAQQFSDYHSELNMSSLELGDSALYFCASSSTPHRFMNTEAFFGQGTRLTVV.

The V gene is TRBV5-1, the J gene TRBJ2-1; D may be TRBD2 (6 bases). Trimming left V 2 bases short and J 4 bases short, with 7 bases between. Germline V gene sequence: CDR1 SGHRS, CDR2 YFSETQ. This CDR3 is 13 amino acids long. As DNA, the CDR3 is TGCGCCAGCAGCTTCGGGACTTACAATGAGCAGTTCTTC. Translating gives CASSFGTYNEQFF. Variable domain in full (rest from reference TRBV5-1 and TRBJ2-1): KAGVTQTPRYLIKTRGQQVTLSCSPISGHRSVSWYQQTPGQGLQFLFEYFSETQRNKGNFPGRFSGRQFSNSRSEMNVSTLELGDSALYLCASSFGTYNEQFFGPGTRLTVL.

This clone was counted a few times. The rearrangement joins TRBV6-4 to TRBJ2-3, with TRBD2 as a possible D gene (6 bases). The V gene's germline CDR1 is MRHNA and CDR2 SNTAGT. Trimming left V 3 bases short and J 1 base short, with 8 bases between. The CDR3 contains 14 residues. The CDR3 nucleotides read TGTGCCAGCAGTGAAACGGGGGGCACAGATACGCAGTATTTT. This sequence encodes CASSETGGTDTQYF.

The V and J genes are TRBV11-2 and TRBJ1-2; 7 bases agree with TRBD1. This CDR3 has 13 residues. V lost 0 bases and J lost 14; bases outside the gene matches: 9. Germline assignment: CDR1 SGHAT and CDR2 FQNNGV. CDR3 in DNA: TGTGCCAGCAGCTTAGAGAGGGCCAGGGGGGCAACCTTC. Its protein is CASSLERARGATF.

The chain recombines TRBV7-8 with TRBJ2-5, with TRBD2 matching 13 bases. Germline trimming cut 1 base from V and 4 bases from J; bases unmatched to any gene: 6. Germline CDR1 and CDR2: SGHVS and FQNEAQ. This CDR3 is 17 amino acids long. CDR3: CASSLVPGLAGVETQYF. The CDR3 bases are TGTGCCAGCAGCTTAGTCCCCGGACTAGCGGGAGTAGAGACCCAGTACTTC.